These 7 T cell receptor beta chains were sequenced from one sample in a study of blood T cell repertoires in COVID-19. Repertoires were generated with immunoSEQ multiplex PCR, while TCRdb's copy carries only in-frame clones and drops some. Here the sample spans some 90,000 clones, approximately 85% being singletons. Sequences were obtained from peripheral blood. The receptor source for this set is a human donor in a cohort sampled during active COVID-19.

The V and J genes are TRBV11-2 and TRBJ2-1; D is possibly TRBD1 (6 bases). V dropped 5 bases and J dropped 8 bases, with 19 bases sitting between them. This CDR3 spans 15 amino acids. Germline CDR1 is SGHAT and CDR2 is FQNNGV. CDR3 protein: CASSQVVGARDEQFF. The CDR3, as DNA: TGTGCCAGCAGCCAGGTTGTGGGGGCCAGGGATGAGCAGTTCTTC.

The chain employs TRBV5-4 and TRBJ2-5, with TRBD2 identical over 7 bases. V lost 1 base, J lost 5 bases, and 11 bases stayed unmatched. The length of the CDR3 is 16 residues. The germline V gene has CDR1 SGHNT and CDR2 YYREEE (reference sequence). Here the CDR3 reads CASSLLESGTRETQYF. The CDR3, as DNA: TGTGCCAGCAGCTTGCTCGAAAGCGGGACCCGTGAGACCCAGTACTTC.

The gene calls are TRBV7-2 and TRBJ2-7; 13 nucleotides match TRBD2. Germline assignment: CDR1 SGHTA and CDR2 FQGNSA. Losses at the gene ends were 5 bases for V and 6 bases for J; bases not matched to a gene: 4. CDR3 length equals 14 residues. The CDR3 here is CASSTGTSGVEQYF. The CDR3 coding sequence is TGTGCCAGCAGCACCGGGACTAGCGGGGTCGAGCAGTACTTC.

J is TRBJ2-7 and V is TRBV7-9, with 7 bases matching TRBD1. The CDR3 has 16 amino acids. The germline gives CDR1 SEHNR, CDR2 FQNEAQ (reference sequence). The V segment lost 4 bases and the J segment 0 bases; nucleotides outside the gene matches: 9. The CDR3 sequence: CASSSRQGTSSYEQYF. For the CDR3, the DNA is TGTGCCAGCAGCTCGAGACAGGGCACGAGCTCCTACGAGCAGTACTTC. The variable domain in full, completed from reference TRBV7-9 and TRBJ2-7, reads DTGVSQNPRHKITKRGQNVTFRCDPISEHNRLYWYRQTLGQGPEFLTYFQNEAQLEKSRLLSDRFSAERPKGSFSTLEIQRTEQGDSAMYLCASSSRQGTSSYEQYFGPGTRLTVT.

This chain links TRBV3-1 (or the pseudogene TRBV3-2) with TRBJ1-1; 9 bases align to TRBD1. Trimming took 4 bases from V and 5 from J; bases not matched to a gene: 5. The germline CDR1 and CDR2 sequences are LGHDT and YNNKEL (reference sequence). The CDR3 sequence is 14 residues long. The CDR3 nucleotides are TGTGCCAGCAGCCCCGGACAGGGGAGGACTGAAGCTTTCTTT. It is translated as CASSPGQGRTEAFF.

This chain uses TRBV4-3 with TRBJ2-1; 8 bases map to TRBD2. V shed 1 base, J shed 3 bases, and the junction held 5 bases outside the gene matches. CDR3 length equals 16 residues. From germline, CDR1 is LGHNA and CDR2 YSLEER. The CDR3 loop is CASSQGGSGSYNEQFF. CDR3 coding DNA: TGCGCCAGCAGCCAAGGCGGAAGCGGGAGCTACAATGAGCAGTTCTTC.

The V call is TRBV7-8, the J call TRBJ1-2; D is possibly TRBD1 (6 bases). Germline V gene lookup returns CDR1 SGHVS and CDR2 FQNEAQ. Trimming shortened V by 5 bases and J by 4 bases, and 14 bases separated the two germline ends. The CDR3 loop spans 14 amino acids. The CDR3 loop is CASSPGGLGYGYTF. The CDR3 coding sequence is TGTGCCAGCAGCCCGGGGGGGCTCGGCTATGGCTACACCTTC.